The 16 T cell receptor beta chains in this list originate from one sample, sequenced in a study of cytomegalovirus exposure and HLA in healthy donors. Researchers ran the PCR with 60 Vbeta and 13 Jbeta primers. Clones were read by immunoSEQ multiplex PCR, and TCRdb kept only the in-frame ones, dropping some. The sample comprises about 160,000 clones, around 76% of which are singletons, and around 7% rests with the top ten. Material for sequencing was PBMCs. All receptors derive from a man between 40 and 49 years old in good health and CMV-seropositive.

The CDR3 loop reads CASGLTPYEQYF. The CDR3 nucleotides are TGTGCTAGTGGTTTGACGCCATACGAGCAGTACTTC. The chain uses TRBV12-5 and TRBJ2-5, with no clear D. The assigned J gene may be wrong: the sequence end matches TRBJ2-7 better. The CDR3 is 12 residues long. Looked up from germline, CDR1 is LGHNT and CDR2 is FRNRAP.

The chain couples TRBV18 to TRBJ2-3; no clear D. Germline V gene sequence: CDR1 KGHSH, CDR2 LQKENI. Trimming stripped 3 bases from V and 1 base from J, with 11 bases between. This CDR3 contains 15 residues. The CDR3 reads CASSPDSLRTDTQYF. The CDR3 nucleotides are TGTGCCAGCTCACCCGACTCGCTACGCACAGATACGCAGTATTTT.

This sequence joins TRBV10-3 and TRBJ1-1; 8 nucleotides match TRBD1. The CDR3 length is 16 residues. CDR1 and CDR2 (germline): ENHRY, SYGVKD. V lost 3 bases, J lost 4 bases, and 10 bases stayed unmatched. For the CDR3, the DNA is TGTGCCATCAGTGAAACAGGGGGGAAAGGGAGCACTGAAGCTTTCTTT. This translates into CAISETGGKGSTEAFF.

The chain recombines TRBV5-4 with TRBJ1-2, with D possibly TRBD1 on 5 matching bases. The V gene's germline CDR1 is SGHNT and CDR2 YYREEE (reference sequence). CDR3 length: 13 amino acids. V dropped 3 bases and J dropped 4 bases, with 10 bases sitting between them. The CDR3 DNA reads TGTGCCAGCAGCTCCGGGGGTGTCTATGGCTACACCTTC. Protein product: CASSSGGVYGYTF.

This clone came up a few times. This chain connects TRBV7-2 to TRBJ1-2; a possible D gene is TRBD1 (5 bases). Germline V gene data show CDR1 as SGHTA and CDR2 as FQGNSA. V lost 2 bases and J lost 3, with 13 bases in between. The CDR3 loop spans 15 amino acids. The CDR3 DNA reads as TGTGCCAGCAGCTTAATGGCGCTAGGGGACTATGGCTACACCTTC. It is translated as CASSLMALGDYGYTF. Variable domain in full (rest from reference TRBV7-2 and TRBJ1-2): GAGVSQSPSNKVTEKGKDVELRCDPISGHTALYWYRQSLGQGLEFLIYFQGNSAPDKSGLPSDRFSAERTGGSVSTLTIQRTQQEDSAVYLCASSLMALGDYGYTFGSGTRLTVV.

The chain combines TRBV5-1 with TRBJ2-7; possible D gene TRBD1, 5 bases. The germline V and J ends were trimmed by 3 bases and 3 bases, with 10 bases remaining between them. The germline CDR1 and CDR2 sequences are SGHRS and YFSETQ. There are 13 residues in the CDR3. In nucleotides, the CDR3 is TGCGCCAGCAGCTCTGGACAACTCTACGAGCAGTACTTC. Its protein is CASSSGQLYEQYF.

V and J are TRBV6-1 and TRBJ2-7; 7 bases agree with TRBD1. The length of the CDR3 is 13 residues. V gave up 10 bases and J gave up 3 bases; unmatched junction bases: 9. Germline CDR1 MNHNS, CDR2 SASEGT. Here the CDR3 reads CAIRPTGNYEQYF. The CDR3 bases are TGTGCCATCCGCCCGACAGGGAACTACGAGCAGTACTTC.

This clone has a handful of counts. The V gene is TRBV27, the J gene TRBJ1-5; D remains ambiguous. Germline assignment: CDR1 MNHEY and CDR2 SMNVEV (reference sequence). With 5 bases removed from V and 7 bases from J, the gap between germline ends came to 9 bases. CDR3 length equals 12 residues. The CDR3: CASSPTGQPQHF. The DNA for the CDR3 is TGTGCCAGCAGTCCCACGGGACAGCCCCAGCATTTT.

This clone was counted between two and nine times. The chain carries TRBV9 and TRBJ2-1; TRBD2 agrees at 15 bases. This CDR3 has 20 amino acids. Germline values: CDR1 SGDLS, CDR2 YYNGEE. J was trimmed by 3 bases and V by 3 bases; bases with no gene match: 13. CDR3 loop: CASSASLGTSGGSRYNEQFF. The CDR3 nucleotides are TGTGCCAGCAGCGCCTCTCTTGGGACTAGCGGGGGGTCTCGCTACAATGAGCAGTTCTTC.

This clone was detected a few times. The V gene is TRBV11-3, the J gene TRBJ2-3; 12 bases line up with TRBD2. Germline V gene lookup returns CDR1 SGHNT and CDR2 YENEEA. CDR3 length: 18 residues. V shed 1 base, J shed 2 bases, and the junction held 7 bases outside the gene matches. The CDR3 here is CASSLGLAGESPTDTQYF. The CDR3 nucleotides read TGTGCCAGCAGCTTAGGACTAGCGGGGGAGTCCCCCACAGATACGCAGTATTTT.

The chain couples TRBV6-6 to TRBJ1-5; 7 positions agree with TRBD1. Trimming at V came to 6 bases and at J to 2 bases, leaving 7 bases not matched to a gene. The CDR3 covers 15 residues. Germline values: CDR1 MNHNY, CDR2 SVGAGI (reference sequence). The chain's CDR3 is CASRQQGNGNQPQHF. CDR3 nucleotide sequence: TGTGCCAGCAGACAACAGGGGAATGGCAATCAGCCCCAGCATTTT.

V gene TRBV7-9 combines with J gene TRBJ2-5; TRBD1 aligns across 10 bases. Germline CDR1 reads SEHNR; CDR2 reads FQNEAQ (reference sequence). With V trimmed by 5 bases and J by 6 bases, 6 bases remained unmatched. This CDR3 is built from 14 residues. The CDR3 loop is CASSPGDRGQTQYF. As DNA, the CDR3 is TGTGCCAGCAGCCCCGGGGACAGGGGTCAGACCCAGTACTTC.

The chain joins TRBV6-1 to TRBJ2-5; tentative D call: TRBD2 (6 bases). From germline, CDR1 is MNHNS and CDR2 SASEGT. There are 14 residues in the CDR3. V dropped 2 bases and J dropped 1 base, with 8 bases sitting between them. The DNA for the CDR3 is TGTGCCAGCAGTGAACCGGGACTCCAAGAGACCCAGTACTTC. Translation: CASSEPGLQETQYF.

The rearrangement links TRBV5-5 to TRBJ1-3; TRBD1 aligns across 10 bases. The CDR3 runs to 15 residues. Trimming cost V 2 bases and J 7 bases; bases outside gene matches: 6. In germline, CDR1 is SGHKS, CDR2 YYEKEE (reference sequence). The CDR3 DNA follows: TGTGCCAGCAGCTTCCAGGGACAGGGGTGGAACACCATATATTTT. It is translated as CASSFQGQGWNTIYF.

Here the CDR3 DNA reads TGTGCCAGCAGCTTGAGAGACACTGAAGCTTTCTTT. This encodes CASSLRDTEAFF. The chain carries TRBV5-4 and TRBJ1-1, with no clear D. V shed 1 base and J shed 3 bases, with 4 bases lying between them. The CDR3 runs to 12 residues. CDR1 is SGHNT, CDR2 YYREEE, per germline (reference sequence). Variable domain in full (rest from reference TRBV5-4 and TRBJ1-1): ETGVTQSPTHLIKTRGQQVTLRCSSQSGHNTVSWYQQALGQGPQFIFQYYREEENGRGNFPPRFSGLQFPNYSSELNVNALELDDSALYLCASSLRDTEAFFGQGTRLTVV.

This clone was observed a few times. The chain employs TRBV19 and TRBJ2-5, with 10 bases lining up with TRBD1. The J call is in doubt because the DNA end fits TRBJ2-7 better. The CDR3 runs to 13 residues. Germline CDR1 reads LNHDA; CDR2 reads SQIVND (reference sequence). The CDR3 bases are TGTGCCAGCGGACAGGGGGACATCTACGAGCAGTACTTC. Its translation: CASGQGDIYEQYF.